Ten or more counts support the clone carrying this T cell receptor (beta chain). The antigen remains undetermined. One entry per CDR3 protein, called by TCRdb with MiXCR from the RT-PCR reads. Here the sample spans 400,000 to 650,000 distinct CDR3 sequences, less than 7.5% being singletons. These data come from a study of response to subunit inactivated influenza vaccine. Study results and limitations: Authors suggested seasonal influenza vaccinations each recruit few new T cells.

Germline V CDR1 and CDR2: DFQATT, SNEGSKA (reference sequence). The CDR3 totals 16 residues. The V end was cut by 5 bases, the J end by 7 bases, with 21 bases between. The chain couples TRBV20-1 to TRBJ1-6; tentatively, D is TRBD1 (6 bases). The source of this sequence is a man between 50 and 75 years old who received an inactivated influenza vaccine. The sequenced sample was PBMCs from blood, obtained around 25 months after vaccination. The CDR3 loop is CSAGGGSWVGNSPLHF. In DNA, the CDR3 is TGCAGTGCTGGAGGGGGGAGTTGGGTTGGGAATTCACCCCTCCACTTT.